Sequencing of this T cell receptor beta chain was carried out in a study of CD8+CD57+ T cells in acquired aplastic anemia. The overall study: Mean yield of DNA from sorted CD4+ and CD8+ cells was 3 to 3.5 ug. General study points: Patients had twenty-nine CD8+ CDR3 sequences in common with controls (the shared set). Levels of CD8+ Simpson's diversity were not significantly distinct in patients versus controls.

TCR beta VDJ and CDR3 profiling used genomic DNA as template. TCRdb itself ran the reads through MiXCR, one entry per CDR3 protein. Of about 210,000 distinct CDR3 sequences detected, approximately 60% appear once; the ten largest clones hold approximately 32%. Concerning this clonotype itself: The antigen remains unidentified.

The CDR3 covers 13 residues. The germline CDR1 and CDR2 sequences are DFQATT and SNEGSKA (reference sequence). V gave up 2 bases and J gave up 2 bases, with 9 bases separating them. The V call is TRBV20-1, the J call TRBJ2-5, with D uncertain. Sequencing used sorted CD4+, CD8+, or CD8+CD57+ T cells (not recorded which) from PBMCs. This TCR came from a human donor in good health. The CDR3 region is CSARRPSQETQYF. The CDR3 DNA is TGCAGTGCTAGAAGGCCCTCTCAAGAGACCCAGTACTTC.